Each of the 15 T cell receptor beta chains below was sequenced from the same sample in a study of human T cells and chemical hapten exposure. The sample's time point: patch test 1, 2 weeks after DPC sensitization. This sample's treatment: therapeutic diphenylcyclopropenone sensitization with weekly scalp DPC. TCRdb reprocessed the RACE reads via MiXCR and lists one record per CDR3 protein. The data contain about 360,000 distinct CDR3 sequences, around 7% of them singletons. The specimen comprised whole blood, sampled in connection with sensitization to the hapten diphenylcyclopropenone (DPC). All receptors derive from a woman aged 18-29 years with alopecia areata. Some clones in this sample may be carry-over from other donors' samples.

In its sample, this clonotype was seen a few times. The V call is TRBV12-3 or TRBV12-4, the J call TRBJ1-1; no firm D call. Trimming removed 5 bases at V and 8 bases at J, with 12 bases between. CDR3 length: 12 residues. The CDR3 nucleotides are TGTGCCAGCAGTCCGCAGGTAAGGGAAGCTTTCTTT. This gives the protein CASSPQVREAFF.

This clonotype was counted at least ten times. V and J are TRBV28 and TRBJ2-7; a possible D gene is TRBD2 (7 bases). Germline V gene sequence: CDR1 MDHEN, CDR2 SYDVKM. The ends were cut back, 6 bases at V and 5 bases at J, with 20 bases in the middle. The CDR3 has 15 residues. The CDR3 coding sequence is TGTGCCAGCAGCGCACGAGGGGGGGGCGAGCACGAGCAGTACTTC. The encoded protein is CASSARGGGEHEQYF.

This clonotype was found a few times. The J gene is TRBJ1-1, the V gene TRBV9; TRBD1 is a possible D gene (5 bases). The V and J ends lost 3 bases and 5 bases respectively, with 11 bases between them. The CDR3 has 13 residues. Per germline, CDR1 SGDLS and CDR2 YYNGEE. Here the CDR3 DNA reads TGTGCCAGCAGCGAAGGCGGGGGTACTGAAGCTTTCTTT. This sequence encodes CASSEGGGTEAFF.

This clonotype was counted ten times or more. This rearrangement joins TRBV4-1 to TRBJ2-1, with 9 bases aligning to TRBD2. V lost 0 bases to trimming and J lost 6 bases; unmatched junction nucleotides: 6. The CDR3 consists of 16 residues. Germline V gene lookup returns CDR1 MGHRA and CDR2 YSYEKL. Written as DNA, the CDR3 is TGCGCCAGCAGCCAAGATCAGGCGGGGGGGACCAATGAGCAGTTCTTC. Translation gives CASSQDQAGGTNEQFF.

The CDR3 reads CAGSQGADTQYF. The CDR3, as DNA: TGTGCCGGTAGTCAGGGGGCAGATACGCAGTATTTT. The chain has TRBV5-6 and TRBJ2-3, with 7 bases identical to TRBD1. Germline V gene sequence: CDR1 SGHDT, CDR2 YYEEEE. The CDR3 spans 12 residues. The junction had 6 bases not matched to a gene; V was cut back by 10 bases and J by 4 bases.

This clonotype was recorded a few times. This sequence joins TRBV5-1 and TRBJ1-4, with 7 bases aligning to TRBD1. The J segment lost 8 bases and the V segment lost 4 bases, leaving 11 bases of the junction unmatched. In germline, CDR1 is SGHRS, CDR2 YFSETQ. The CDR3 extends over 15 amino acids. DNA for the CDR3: TGCGCCAGCAGCCAGGGAAGGCAGGGGGTCGAAAAACTGTTTTTT. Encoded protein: CASSQGRQGVEKLFF. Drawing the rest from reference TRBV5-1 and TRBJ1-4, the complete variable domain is KAGVTQTPRYLIKTRGQQVTLSCSPISGHRSVSWYQQTPGQGLQFLFEYFSETQRNKGNFPGRFSGRQFSNSRSEMNVSTLELGDSALYLCASSQGRQGVEKLFFGSGTQLSVL.

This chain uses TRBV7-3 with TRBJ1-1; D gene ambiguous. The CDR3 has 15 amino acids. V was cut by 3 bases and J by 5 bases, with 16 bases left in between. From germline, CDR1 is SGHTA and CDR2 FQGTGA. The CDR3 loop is CASSLGGVIGTEAFF. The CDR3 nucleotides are TGTGCCAGCAGCTTGGGAGGAGTAATAGGAACTGAAGCTTTCTTT.

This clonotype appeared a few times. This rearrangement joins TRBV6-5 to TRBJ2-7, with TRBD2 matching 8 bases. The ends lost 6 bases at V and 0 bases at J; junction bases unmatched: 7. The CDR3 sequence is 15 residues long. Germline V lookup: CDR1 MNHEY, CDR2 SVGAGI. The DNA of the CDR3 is TGTGCCAGCAGCGACGGGGGGGAGAGCTCCTACGAGCAGTACTTC. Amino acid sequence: CASSDGGESSYEQYF.

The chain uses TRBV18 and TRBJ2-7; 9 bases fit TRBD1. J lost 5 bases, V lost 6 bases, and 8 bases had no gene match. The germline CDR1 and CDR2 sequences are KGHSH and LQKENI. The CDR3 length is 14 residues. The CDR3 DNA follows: TGTGCCAGCTCCCGAGGACAGGGGTCCGACGAGCAGTACTTC. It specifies CASSRGQGSDEQYF.

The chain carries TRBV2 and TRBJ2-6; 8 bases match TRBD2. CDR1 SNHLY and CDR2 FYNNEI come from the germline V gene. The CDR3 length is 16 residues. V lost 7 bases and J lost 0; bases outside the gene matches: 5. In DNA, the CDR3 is TGTGCCAGCATCCGGGGGGGGGCCTCTGGGGCCAACGTCCTGACTTTC. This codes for CASIRGGASGANVLTF.

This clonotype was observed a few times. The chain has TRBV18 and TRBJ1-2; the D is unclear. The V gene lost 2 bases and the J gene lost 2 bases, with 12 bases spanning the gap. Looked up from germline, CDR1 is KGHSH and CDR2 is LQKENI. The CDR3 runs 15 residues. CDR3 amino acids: CASSPNSDGNYGYTF. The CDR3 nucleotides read TGTGCCAGCTCACCAAACTCGGACGGGAACTATGGCTACACCTTC.

This chain's CDR3 is CASSVGDAYNEQFF. In DNA form, the CDR3 reads TGTGCCAGCAGCGTAGGAGACGCCTACAATGAGCAGTTCTTC. The genes are TRBV9 and TRBJ2-1; D uncertain. With 0 bases removed from V and 2 bases from J, the gap between germline ends came to 6 bases. This CDR3 is 14 amino acids long. Germline assignment: CDR1 SGDLS and CDR2 YYNGEE.

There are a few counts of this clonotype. The CDR3 sequence: CASSQDGRGALREKLFF. CDR3 DNA: TGTGCCAGCAGCCAAGATGGACGGGGAGCCCTTCGTGAAAAACTGTTTTTT. The V call is TRBV4-2, the J call TRBJ1-4; D gene uncertain. Trimming shortened V by 0 bases and J by 7 bases, and 18 bases separated the two germline ends. CDR3 length: 17 residues. From germline, CDR1 is LGHNA and CDR2 YNFKEQ.

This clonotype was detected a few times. CDR3 region: CASSPSGQGSPLHF. Written as DNA, the CDR3 is TGTGCCAGCAGCCCCTCCGGACAGGGGTCACCCCTCCACTTT. The chain carries TRBV7-2 and TRBJ1-6, with 9 positions matching TRBD1. This CDR3 is 14 amino acids long. CDR1 and CDR2 (germline): SGHTA, FQGNSA. J gave up 10 bases and V 5 bases, and 6 bases lay outside the gene matches.

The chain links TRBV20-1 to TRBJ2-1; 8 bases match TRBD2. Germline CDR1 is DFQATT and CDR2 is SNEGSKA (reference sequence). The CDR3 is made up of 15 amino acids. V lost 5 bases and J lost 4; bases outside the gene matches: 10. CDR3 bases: TGCAGTGCTTCGACGTCGGGGGGGCGATACAATGAGCAGTTCTTC. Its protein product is CSASTSGGRYNEQFF.